The 13 T cell receptor beta chains presented below share a single source sample, sequenced in a study of regulatory T cells in long-lasting Graves disease. Time point indicated: newly diagnosed GD, antithyroid drugs for less than 3 months. Researchers made the TCR library from RNA that was extracted from PBMCs. Building of the TCR beta libraries involved iRepertoire HTBI primers and Arm-PCR of CDR3 regions. TCRdb called the multiplex PCR reads again in MiXCR, with one record for every CDR3 protein. The sample has roughly 350,000 distinct CDR3 sequences; about a sixth are singletons. This sample was shared with a second study, whose subject was T cells in Graves' hyperthyroidism and ophthalmopathy.

The sample was peripheral blood mononuclear cells (PBMCs), taken at new diagnosis, from a patient treated with antithyroid drugs. These receptor sequences come from a woman aged 18 to 35 with Graves disease.

The chain recombines TRBV7-3 with TRBJ2-2, with TRBD1 matching 7 bases. Germline CDR1 reads SGHTA; CDR2 reads FQGTGA. The CDR3 extends over 16 amino acids. The trim removed 4 bases at V and 3 bases at J, leaving 8 bases unmatched. The chain's CDR3 is CASSSRDRRYTGELFF. Written as DNA, the CDR3 is TGTGCCAGCAGCTCCCGGGACAGACGTTACACCGGGGAGCTGTTTTTT.

This clonotype was seen a few times. This chain uses TRBV27 with TRBJ2-3; D not certain. The length of the CDR3 is 13 residues. The germline V and J ends were trimmed by 11 bases and 2 bases, with 14 bases remaining between them. The V gene's germline CDR1 is MNHEY and CDR2 SMNVEV (reference sequence). The CDR3 DNA is TGTGCCTCCAGAAGCTTGAACACAGATACGCAGTATTTT. This translates into CASRSLNTDTQYF.

This clonotype was seen more than once but under ten times. The chain joins TRBV7-9 to TRBJ2-4, with 7 nucleotides matching TRBD1. Germline V gene sequence: CDR1 SEHNR, CDR2 FQNEAQ (reference sequence). The CDR3 is made up of 15 amino acids. J gave up 6 bases and V 5 bases, and 10 bases lay outside the gene matches. The CDR3 reads CASSLSRDSLNIQYF. CDR3 in DNA: TGTGCCAGCAGCCTAAGCCGGGACAGCCTAAACATTCAGTACTTC.

This clonotype occurred a few times. V usage is TRBV20-1 and J usage is TRBJ1-5; the D is unclear. Germline V gene data show CDR1 as DFQATT and CDR2 as SNEGSKA (reference sequence). CDR3 size: 12 residues. The germline V and J ends were trimmed by 1 base and 9 bases, with 10 bases remaining between them. Here the CDR3 DNA reads TGCAGTGCTAGAGGTCGGGATCGGCCCCAGCATTTT. It yields the protein CSARGRDRPQHF.

The rearrangement uses TRBV30 and TRBJ2-3; D is perhaps TRBD2 (5 bases). The V gene's germline CDR1 is GTSNPN and CDR2 SVGIG (reference sequence). Trimming took off 5 bases at V and 2 bases at J, with 14 bases between the two ends. The CDR3 has 14 residues. The CDR3 nucleotides read TGTGCCTGGGCCCCGGGGAGTTTCACAGATACGCAGTATTTT. This encodes CAWAPGSFTDTQYF.

This clonotype has a count of ten or more. This chain uses TRBV18 with TRBJ1-1, with TRBD1 matching over 8 bases. The V gene's germline CDR1 is KGHSH and CDR2 LQKENI. CDR3 length: 14 amino acids. With V trimmed by 1 base and J by 8 bases, 6 bases remained unmatched. The CDR3 spells CASSPLDREWEAFF. In DNA form, the CDR3 reads TGTGCCAGCTCACCACTGGACAGGGAATGGGAAGCTTTCTTT.

This clonotype has at least ten counts. The rearrangement links TRBV29-1 to TRBJ2-1; D possibly corresponds to TRBD2 (6 bases). This CDR3 spans 14 amino acids. Germline V lookup: CDR1 SQVTM, CDR2 ANQGSEA. Trimming took 4 bases from V and 0 from J, leaving 10 bases between them. The CDR3 DNA follows: TGCAGCGTTGGTGTGGGGGGCTCCTACAATGAGCAGTTCTTC. Translating gives CSVGVGGSYNEQFF.

At least ten counts were recorded for this clonotype. The chain has TRBV6-1 and TRBJ2-1, with D perhaps matching TRBD2 (5 bases). CDR3 length: 15 residues. Trimming stripped 0 bases from V and 5 bases from J, with 11 bases between. Germline-derived CDR1 and CDR2 are MNHNS and SASEGT. CDR3: CASSEAISGNNEQFF. CDR3 coding DNA: TGTGCCAGCAGTGAAGCTATCAGCGGAAACAATGAGCAGTTCTTC.

This CDR3 reads CSGRGMRGETQYF. The CDR3, as DNA: TGCAGTGGGCGGGGAATGCGGGGGGAGACCCAGTACTTC. V usage is TRBV20-1 and J usage is TRBJ2-5, with 7 bases identical to TRBD2. V dropped 7 bases and J dropped 5; count of bases not matched to a gene: 10. The germline V gene has CDR1 DFQATT and CDR2 SNEGSKA (reference sequence). This CDR3 has 13 amino acids.

This clonotype was seen ten or more times. This chain uses TRBV5-1 with TRBJ2-7, with 7 positions matching TRBD2. V shed 4 bases and J 3 bases; nucleotides not matched to a gene: 13. Germline V lookup: CDR1 SGHRS, CDR2 YFSETQ. The CDR3 has 16 amino acids. The CDR3 sequence: CASSPPSGAAIYEQYF. In DNA form, the CDR3 reads TGCGCCAGCAGCCCCCCGAGCGGGGCCGCGATCTACGAGCAGTACTTC.

This clonotype was seen many times. J is TRBJ2-5 and V is TRBV12-3 or TRBV12-4; 10 positions agree with TRBD1. J was trimmed by 5 bases and V by 3 bases; bases with no gene match: 6. The CDR3 totals 15 residues. CDR3 nucleotide sequence: TGTGCCAGCAGTTTCGGGACAGGGGTTCAGGAGACCCAGTACTTC. It codes for CASSFGTGVQETQYF.

This clonotype was recorded at least ten times. The chain is built from TRBV30 and TRBJ2-5, with a tentative D call TRBD1 (6 bases). The germline gives CDR1 GTSNPN, CDR2 SVGIG (reference sequence). V gave up 5 bases and J gave up 5 bases, with 12 bases separating them. The CDR3 runs to 12 residues. The CDR3 spells CAWQGFWETQYF. The CDR3 DNA follows: TGTGCCTGGCAGGGGTTCTGGGAGACCCAGTACTTC.

The chain joins TRBV18 to TRBJ2-2, with a possible D match to TRBD1 (5 bases). Germline CDR1 and CDR2: KGHSH and LQKENI. The CDR3 is 14 residues long. Trimming cost V 3 bases and J 5 bases, with 10 bases left between them. The CDR3 here is CASSPRQITGELFF. Here the CDR3 DNA reads TGTGCCAGCTCACCTCGACAGATTACCGGGGAGCTGTTTTTT.